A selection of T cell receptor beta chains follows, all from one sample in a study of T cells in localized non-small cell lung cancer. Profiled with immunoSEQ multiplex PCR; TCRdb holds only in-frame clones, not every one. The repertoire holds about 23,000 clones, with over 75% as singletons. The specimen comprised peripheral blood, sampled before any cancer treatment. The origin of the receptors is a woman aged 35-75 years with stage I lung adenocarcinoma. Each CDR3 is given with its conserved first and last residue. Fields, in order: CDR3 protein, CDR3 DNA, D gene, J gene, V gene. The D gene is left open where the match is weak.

CASSLGDRFHEQYF,TGTGCCAGCAGCTTGGGAGACAGGTTCCACGAGCAGTACTTC,-,TRBJ2-7,TRBV5-8
CASLISGIGTDTQYF,TGTGCCAGCCTCATTAGCGGGATTGGCACAGATACGCAGTATTTT,TRBD2,TRBJ2-3,TRBV18
CASSFDRRYGYTF,TGTGCCAGCAGTTTTGACAGGAGGTATGGCTACACCTTC,-,TRBJ1-2,TRBV7-2
CASMQRTTYEQYF,TGTGCCAGCATGCAGCGGACTACCTACGAGCAGTACTTC,-,TRBJ2-7,TRBV28
CAWSGGTGLNEQFF,TGTGCCTGGAGTGGAGGGACTGGGTTGAATGAGCAGTTCTTC,-,TRBJ2-1,TRBV30
CASTFPGVTSGNTIYF,TGTGCCAGTACCTTCCCGGGGGTAACTTCTGGAAACACCATATATTTT,-,TRBJ1-3,TRBV19
CASSPTGGGDYYGYTF,TGTGCCAGCAGCCCCACGGGAGGGGGTGACTACTATGGCTACACCTTC,-,TRBJ1-2,TRBV7-8
CASSLIGPTYEQYF,TGTGCCAGCAGCTTGATCGGGCCCACCTACGAGCAGTACTTC,-,TRBJ2-7,TRBV11-2
CASSLTGSSYTF,TGTGCCAGTTCCCTTACGGGGAGTAGCTACACCTTC,-,TRBJ1-2,TRBV6-5
CASSTDQPQHF,TGTGCCAGCAGCACCGATCAGCCCCAGCATTTT,-,TRBJ1-5,TRBV28